Shown below are 8 T cell receptor beta chains from a single sample sequenced in a study of molecular identifiers for immune sequencing clone quantification. TCRdb reprocessed the PCR reads with MiXCR, giving one entry per CDR3 protein. The sample has about 510,000 distinct CDR3 sequences, roughly 23% seen once. Input material: naive CD8+ T cells from blood, with Jurkat cell RNA spiked in. The subset denotes: FACS-sorted CD8+CD4-CCR7+CD45RA+ naive T cells. These receptors all come from a human donor in good health. Some libraries in this study had Jurkat cell RNA spiked in.

J is TRBJ2-7 and V is TRBV12-3 or TRBV12-4; D is possibly TRBD1 (5 bases). The CDR3 is made up of 17 amino acids. Deletions cut 4 bases from V and 3 bases from J, with 22 bases between. The CDR3 region has the DNA TGTGCCAGCAGTTCGCTCCACCCCAGGGCAAATCACTACGAGCAGTACTTC. Translating it yields CASSSLHPRANHYEQYF.

The rearrangement uses TRBV4-3 and TRBJ1-1; maybe TRBD1 (5 bases). CDR1 and CDR2 (germline): LGHNA, YSLEER. The V end lost 0 bases, the J end lost 5 bases, and 16 bases lay between the germline ends. This CDR3 has 16 residues. CDR3 loop: CASSQDRDFGGTEAFF. DNA for the CDR3: TGCGCCAGCAGCCAAGACCGGGACTTTGGGGGGACTGAAGCTTTCTTT.

This clonotype was seen repeatedly, ten times or more. The chain joins TRBV12-3 or TRBV12-4 to TRBJ2-5, with 11 bases fitting TRBD2. This CDR3 is built from 17 residues. V was pared by 4 bases and J by 4 bases, with 11 bases of the junction left unmatched. CDR3 sequence reads: CASSSHPVAGGRETQYF. CDR3 DNA sequence: TGTGCCAGCAGTTCGCACCCGGTAGCGGGAGGGCGAGAGACCCAGTACTTC.

The chain has TRBV6-2 or TRBV6-3 and TRBJ2-2; 9 positions agree with TRBD2. V shed 0 bases, J shed 1 base, and the junction held 6 bases outside the gene matches. CDR1 and CDR2 (germline): MNHEY, SVGEGT. The CDR3 length is 18 residues. The CDR3 bases are TGTGCCAGCAGTTACTCGAGGCTAGCGGGGATGAACACCGGGGAGCTGTTTTTT. It encodes CASSYSRLAGMNTGELFF.

This clonotype was counted ten times or more. This chain connects TRBV5-4 to TRBJ2-7, with 7 nucleotides matching TRBD2. V lost 3 bases to trimming and J lost 1 base; unmatched junction nucleotides: 4. The CDR3 length is 14 residues. CDR1 is SGHNT and CDR2 is YYREEE in the germline V gene (reference sequence). The CDR3 here is CASSSSGTSYEQYF. In DNA, the CDR3 is TGTGCCAGCAGCTCGAGCGGGACTTCCTACGAGCAGTACTTC.

The chain combines TRBV20-1 with TRBJ2-7; D ambiguous. Trimming pared 3 bases from V and 7 bases from J, leaving 13 bases between. Germline values: CDR1 DFQATT, CDR2 SNEGSKA (reference sequence). The CDR3 sequence is 12 residues long. DNA for the CDR3: TGCAGTGCTAGGTTTTCCGGATCGGAGCAGTACTTC. It translates to CSARFSGSEQYF.

This clonotype was found many times. This chain links TRBV7-6 with TRBJ2-6, with unresolved D. The CDR3 consists of 14 residues. CDR1 and CDR2 from the germline V gene are SGHVS and FNYEAQ. V was cut by 4 bases and J by 4 bases, with 8 bases left in between. In DNA form, the CDR3 reads TGTGCCAGCAGCTCCGCGTCAGGGGCCAACGTCCTGACTTTC. This translates into CASSSASGANVLTF.

This clonotype was counted many times. The rearrangement links TRBV28 to TRBJ1-5; possibly TRBD1 for D (5 bases). This CDR3 has 18 residues. Germline-derived CDR1 and CDR2 are MDHEN and SYDVKM. V was cut by 6 bases and J by 0 bases, with 21 bases left in between. CDR3 DNA: TGTGCCAGCAGATCGATTATCGGGGGATTTAATAGCAATCAGCCCCAGCATTTT. Translated: CASRSIIGGFNSNQPQHF.